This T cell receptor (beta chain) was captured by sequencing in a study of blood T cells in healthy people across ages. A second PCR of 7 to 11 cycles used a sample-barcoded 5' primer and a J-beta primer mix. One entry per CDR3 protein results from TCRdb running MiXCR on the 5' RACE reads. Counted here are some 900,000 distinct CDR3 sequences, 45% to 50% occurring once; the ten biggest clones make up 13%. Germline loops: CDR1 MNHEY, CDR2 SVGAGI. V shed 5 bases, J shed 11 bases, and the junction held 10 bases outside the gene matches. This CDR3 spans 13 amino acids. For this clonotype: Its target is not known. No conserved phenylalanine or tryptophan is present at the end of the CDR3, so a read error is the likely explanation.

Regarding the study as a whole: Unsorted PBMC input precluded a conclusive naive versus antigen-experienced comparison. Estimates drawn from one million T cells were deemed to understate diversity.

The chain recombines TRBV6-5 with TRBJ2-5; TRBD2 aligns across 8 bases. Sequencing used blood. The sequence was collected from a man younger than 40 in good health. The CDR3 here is CASSRPGGGPQYL. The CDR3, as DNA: TGTGCCAGCAGTAGGCCGGGGGGGGGCCCTCAGTACTTA.